A single T cell receptor (beta chain) is shown here with its context. Its matching antigen is unknown. The sample belongs to a study of T cells in tuberculosis. Regarding the study as a whole: Samples were chosen by availability of cryopreserved specimens.

Germline values: CDR1 SGHTA, CDR2 FQGNSA. The CDR3 runs 16 residues. V was pared by 3 bases and J by 7 bases, with 7 bases of the junction left unmatched. Assay: immunoSEQ multiplex PCR; the TCRdb copy retains only in-frame clones and omits some. The sample lists roughly 32,000 clones, about 95% occurring once. Adolescents were screened for latent TB by skin test and IGRA. The V and J genes are TRBV7-2 and TRBJ2-1; 12 positions match TRBD2. The sample taken for sequencing was PBMCs. This TCR was recovered from a donor between 10 and 35 years old with latent tuberculosis or without tuberculosis infection. The CDR3 DNA reads TGTGCCAGCAGCTTCCTAGCGGGGGGGGTCTCGAATGAGCAGTTCTTC. Translated: CASSFLAGGVSNEQFF.